What follows are 23 T cell receptor beta chains derived from one specimen sequenced in a study of T-cell memory formation after mild COVID-19. TCRdb ran MiXCR on the 5' RACE reads and lists one entry per CDR3 protein. Of around 200,000 distinct CDR3 sequences detected, around 25% appear once; the ten largest clones hold 10% to 12%. Sequenced input: PBMCs or a T cell subset sorted from them (not recorded which). The receptor source for this set is an adult woman who had mild COVID-19 (a few samples of this study predate the infection). Cell type and time point are not known.

This clonotype occurred a few times. This rearrangement joins TRBV7-9 to TRBJ1-2; 8 positions agree with TRBD1. This CDR3 region has 13 residues. V shed 5 bases and J 6 bases; nucleotides not matched to a gene: 5. Germline assignment: CDR1 SEHNR and CDR2 FQNEAQ (reference sequence). DNA for the CDR3: TGTGCCAGCAGCCGACAGGGGAACCATGGCTACACCTTC. This gives the protein CASSRQGNHGYTF.

This chain joins TRBV29-1 and TRBJ1-1; possible D gene TRBD1, 5 bases. Germline CDR1 and CDR2: SQVTM and ANQGSEA. Deletions cut 7 bases from V and 1 base from J, with 10 bases between. The CDR3 runs to 12 residues. CDR3 protein: CSGRQPNTEAFF. The CDR3 region has the DNA TGCAGCGGCCGACAGCCGAACACTGAAGCTTTCTTT.

The rearrangement uses TRBV29-1 and TRBJ1-2; D possibly corresponds to TRBD1 (6 bases). Germline CDR1 reads SQVTM; CDR2 reads ANQGSEA. CDR3 length: 11 amino acids. The ends were cut back, 6 bases at V and 3 bases at J, with 8 bases in the middle. The CDR3 DNA sequence: TGCAGCGTCCCAGGGGACTATGGCTACACCTTC. Translating it yields CSVPGDYGYTF.

The J gene is TRBJ2-5, the V gene TRBV15, with 7 nucleotides matching TRBD1. Germline CDR1 and CDR2: LNHNV and YYDKDF (reference sequence). CDR3 size: 15 residues. Trimming cost V 3 bases and J 4 bases; bases outside gene matches: 8. The CDR3 sequence is CATSSDDRAGETQYF. The CDR3 DNA is TGTGCCACCAGCAGCGACGACAGGGCAGGAGAGACCCAGTACTTC.

CDR3 in amino acids: CASGGTERGEQYF. In DNA form, the CDR3 reads TGTGCCAGCGGGGGGACCGAACGGGGCGAGCAGTACTTC. This chain joins TRBV7-9 and TRBJ2-7; the D gene is possibly TRBD2 (6 bases). V was clipped by 8 bases and J by 6 bases, with 17 bases between them. The CDR3 has 13 residues. Per the germline V gene, CDR1 is SEHNR and CDR2 is FQNEAQ (reference sequence).

In its sample, this clonotype was seen a few times. The V and J genes are TRBV7-9 and TRBJ2-1; the D gene is possibly TRBD2 (5 bases). CDR1 and CDR2 (germline): SEHNR, FQNEAQ (reference sequence). CDR3 length equals 16 residues. Trimming took 5 bases from V and 6 from J, leaving 20 bases between them. The CDR3: CASSLFGERNTNEQFF. The CDR3 nucleotides are TGTGCCAGCAGCCTTTTCGGGGAGCGGAACACCAATGAGCAGTTCTTC.

This clonotype came up a few times. The chain combines TRBV5-1 with TRBJ2-5; 7 nucleotides align to TRBD1. The V and J ends lost 4 bases and 2 bases, in that order; junction bases with no gene match: 5. This CDR3 is 14 amino acids long. Germline V gives CDR1 SGHRS, CDR2 YFSETQ. The CDR3 sequence is CASSPGQWQETQYF. As DNA, the CDR3 is TGCGCCAGCAGCCCGGGACAGTGGCAAGAGACCCAGTACTTC.

This clonotype was observed a few times. The chain is built from TRBV5-6 and TRBJ2-1, with D possibly matching TRBD2 (7 bases). The V and J ends lost 6 bases and 8 bases respectively, with 18 bases between them. The V gene's germline CDR1 is SGHDT and CDR2 YYEEEE. This CDR3 comprises 14 residues. The CDR3 bases are TGTGCCAGCACCCGGTGGGAGGGGGTTCATGAGCAGTTCTTC. This sequence encodes CASTRWEGVHEQFF.

This sequence joins TRBV15 and TRBJ2-5; 9 bases are a match to TRBD1. Germline-derived CDR1 and CDR2 are LNHNV and YYDKDF (reference sequence). The CDR3 consists of 16 residues. The junction had 7 bases not matched to a gene; V was cut back by 0 bases and J by 5 bases. CDR3 bases: TGTGCCACCAGCAGAGATCCGGTAGACAGGGGGGAGACCCAGTACTTC. This sequence encodes CATSRDPVDRGETQYF.

This chain uses TRBV2 with TRBJ2-1; 10 positions agree with TRBD2. V shed 3 bases, J shed 4 bases, and the junction held 6 bases outside the gene matches. Germline V gene data show CDR1 as SNHLY and CDR2 as FYNNEI. This CDR3 spans 16 amino acids. The CDR3 spells CASSESSGGLYNEQFF. DNA of the CDR3: TGTGCCAGCAGTGAGAGTAGCGGGGGGTTGTACAATGAGCAGTTCTTC.

This clonotype has just one count. CDR3 region: CSANPGGSNTEAFF. The CDR3 region has the DNA TGCAGTGCTAATCCAGGGGGCTCGAACACTGAAGCTTTCTTT. The chain links TRBV20-1 to TRBJ1-1; TRBD1 agrees at 8 bases. Germline V lookup: CDR1 DFQATT, CDR2 SNEGSKA (reference sequence). The CDR3 is made up of 14 amino acids. Trimming removed 4 bases from V and 1 base from J; junction bases left unmatched: 5.

The chain uses TRBV7-9 and TRBJ2-3, with 14 bases that match TRBD2. V gave up 0 bases and J gave up 3 bases; unmatched junction bases: 5. The CDR3 runs 18 residues. Germline lookup yields CDR1 SEHNR and CDR2 FQNEAQ (reference sequence). This chain's CDR3 is CASSLAPGLAGVTDTQYF. In DNA form, the CDR3 reads TGTGCCAGCAGCTTAGCCCCGGGACTAGCGGGAGTTACAGATACGCAGTATTTT.

This clonotype was seen ten or more times. CDR3 loop: CASSPTGGQETQYF. The CDR3 coding sequence is TGTGCCAGCAGTCCCACAGGGGGGCAAGAGACCCAGTACTTC. The chain has TRBV12-3 or TRBV12-4 and TRBJ2-5, with 8 nucleotides matching TRBD1. J gave up 2 bases and V 5 bases, and 4 bases lay outside the gene matches. CDR3 length: 14 amino acids.

The genes are TRBV6-1 and TRBJ2-1, with D perhaps matching TRBD2 (7 bases). The CDR3 runs to 15 residues. CDR1 is MNHNS, CDR2 SASEGT, per germline. Trimming removed 1 base from V and 4 bases from J, with 11 bases in between. CDR3 sequence reads: CASSEGGGDYNEQFF. In nucleotides, the CDR3 is TGTGCCAGCAGTGAAGGGGGGGGCGATTACAATGAGCAGTTCTTC.

This chain links TRBV5-1 with TRBJ2-7; D might be TRBD1 (6 bases). The ends were cut back, 0 bases at V and 0 bases at J, with 13 bases in the middle. CDR1 is SGHRS, CDR2 YFSETQ, per germline. The CDR3 consists of 16 residues. In DNA form, the CDR3 reads TGCGCCAGCAGCTTGGCCCAGGGACAAAGCTCCTACGAGCAGTACTTC. Translated: CASSLAQGQSSYEQYF.

The genes are TRBV28 and TRBJ2-7, with 7 nucleotides matching TRBD2. V lost 5 bases to trimming and J lost 5 bases; unmatched junction nucleotides: 21. The CDR3 sequence is 18 residues long. Germline V gene data show CDR1 as MDHEN and CDR2 as SYDVKM. The CDR3 DNA is TGTGCCAGCAGTGGACAACCGGGGGAGGGTTATTCGGTCCACGAGCAGTACTTC. Translation: CASSGQPGEGYSVHEQYF.

This clonotype occurred a few times. This chain links TRBV20-1 with TRBJ1-3; no firm D call. Germline assignment: CDR1 DFQATT and CDR2 SNEGSKA (reference sequence). V lost 4 bases and J 2 bases, leaving 9 bases between the germline ends. This CDR3 has 13 residues. The DNA of the CDR3 is TGCAGTGCTATCTGGAATCCTGGAAACACCATATATTTT. Protein product: CSAIWNPGNTIYF.

CDR3 region: CASGPGQSYNEQFF. The DNA of the CDR3 is TGTGCCAGCGGTCCGGGACAGTCCTACAATGAGCAGTTCTTC. The genes are TRBV6-6 and TRBJ2-1; 7 bases line up with TRBD1. V lost 8 bases and J lost 1; bases outside the gene matches: 5. The CDR3 is 14 residues long. Per the germline V gene, CDR1 is MNHNY and CDR2 is SVGAGI (reference sequence).

The chain links TRBV29-1 to TRBJ2-3, with D possibly being TRBD2 (5 bases). Germline V gene lookup returns CDR1 SQVTM and CDR2 ANQGSEA. CDR3 length: 16 amino acids. With 3 bases removed from V and 0 bases from J, the gap between germline ends came to 16 bases. Here the CDR3 reads CSVESPTWESTDTQYF. CDR3 coding DNA: TGCAGCGTTGAGAGTCCAACGTGGGAGAGCACAGATACGCAGTATTTT.

The V and J genes are TRBV2 and TRBJ2-5; a weak D match, TRBD2 (5 bases). V was pared by 5 bases and J by 8 bases, with 21 bases between. Germline CDR1 reads SNHLY; CDR2 reads FYNNEI. This CDR3 spans 15 amino acids. CDR3 residues: CASSRSLVRDRTQYF. The DNA for the CDR3 is TGTGCCAGCAGTAGGTCACTAGTTCGAGATCGTACCCAGTACTTC.

This clonotype was observed once. The chain is built from TRBV19 and TRBJ2-7; 8 bases fit TRBD1. Germline CDR1 is LNHDA and CDR2 is SQIVND (reference sequence). V trimming: 7 bases; J trimming: 7 bases; junction bases outside the gene matches: 12. The CDR3 runs 14 residues. CDR3 loop: CASNSGTGLDEQYF. The CDR3 DNA is TGTGCCAGTAATTCCGGGACAGGACTCGATGAGCAGTACTTC.

The chain links TRBV12-3 or TRBV12-4 to TRBJ2-5; perhaps TRBD1 as D (5 bases). This CDR3 is 14 amino acids long. V was trimmed by 6 bases and J by 3 bases, leaving 14 bases between them. The CDR3 region is CASRSTGVKETQYF. For the CDR3, the DNA is TGTGCCAGCAGGTCAACAGGAGTAAAAGAGACCCAGTACTTC.

The chain uses TRBV5-1 and TRBJ2-2; D call uncertain. Germline CDR1 SGHRS, CDR2 YFSETQ. Deletions cut 4 bases from V and 3 bases from J, with 10 bases between. CDR3 length: 14 amino acids. CDR3 loop: CASSPKGHTGELFF. CDR3 sequence (DNA): TGCGCCAGCAGCCCCAAAGGGCACACCGGGGAGCTGTTTTTT.